The 32 T cell receptor beta chains reported below all come from one sample, sequenced in a study of CD8+CD57+ T cells in acquired aplastic anemia (dated by TCRdb to the late 2010s). The sequencer listed for this sample is Illumina HiSeq 2000. Genomic DNA served as template for TCR beta VDJ combination and CDR3 sequence profiling. TCRdb itself trimmed the public reads at Q25 with fastp, ran MiXCR and retained productive beta chains. Merged by CDR3 protein, the rows form single entries marked with the most common genes and DNA. Here the sample has about 150,000 distinct CDR3 sequences; about 48% occur a single time. Approximately 12% of the sample lies in the top ten. Expansion of CD8+CD57+ cells had been shown by flow cytometry in the patients chosen for sequencing. The sequenced sample was sorted CD4+, CD8+, or CD8+CD57+ T cells (not recorded which) from PBMCs. The origin of the receptors is a human donor with aplastic anemia.

The chain employs TRBV20-1 and TRBJ1-5; 7 bases agree with TRBD1. This CDR3 is 16 amino acids long. Trimming at V came to 5 bases and at J to 0 bases, leaving 10 bases not matched to a gene. From germline, CDR1 is DFQATT and CDR2 SNEGSKA (reference sequence). In nucleotides, the CDR3 is TGCAGTGCTGGAACCGGGACAGCTTATAGCAATCAGCCCCAGCATTTT. It is translated as CSAGTGTAYSNQPQHF.

The genes are TRBV2 and TRBJ1-5; D gene uncertain. Between the trimmed V and J ends, which lost 4 bases and 6 bases, there was a span of 13 bases. Germline values: CDR1 SNHLY, CDR2 FYNNEI. There are 14 residues in the CDR3. The CDR3 DNA follows: TGTGCCAGCAGTGCCTTGAGTGGGGTTCAGCCCCAGCATTTT. Residues: CASSALSGVQPQHF.

This clonotype was seen repeatedly, ten times or more. Given the absence of the conserved phenylalanine or tryptophan at the CDR3 end, a read error is likely. The DNA is omitted, as the CDR3 cannot be located on it reliably, and the CDR3 follows TCRdb's listing. The rearrangement links TRBV29-1 to TRBJ2-7; the DNA was not compared with TRBD1, the D call given in the table. Germline CDR1 and CDR2: SQVTM and ANQGSEA. The CDR3 contains 10 residues when both ends are counted. CDR3 sequence reads: CSVEQGAMYL.

This clonotype was seen repeatedly, ten times or more. This chain uses TRBV5-6 with TRBJ2-7; D possibly corresponds to TRBD2 (6 bases). Germline values: CDR1 SGHDT, CDR2 YYEEEE. V was pared by 4 bases and J by 5 bases, with 16 bases between. CDR3 length: 14 residues. CDR3 residues: CASSPAGRGDEQYF. For the CDR3, the DNA is TGTGCCAGCAGCCCCGCAGGGCGGGGCGACGAGCAGTACTTC.

This clonotype was seen many times. The chain employs TRBV7-9 and TRBJ2-5; 7 bases fit TRBD1. This CDR3 has 14 residues. With V trimmed by 3 bases and J by 5 bases, 6 bases remained unmatched. Per germline, CDR1 SEHNR and CDR2 FQNEAQ (reference sequence). The DNA for the CDR3 is TGTGCCAGCAGCTTTCAACAGGGGCGGGAGACCCAGTACTTC. Protein: CASSFQQGRETQYF.

This clonotype was counted at least ten times. This chain joins TRBV5-6 and TRBJ2-7; 8 bases fit TRBD1. The germline gives CDR1 SGHDT, CDR2 YYEEEE. V dropped 4 bases and J dropped 4; count of bases not matched to a gene: 7. The CDR3 is 14 amino acids. The CDR3, as DNA: TGTGCCAGCAGCCCGGCAGGGGGCGCGTACGAGCAGTACTTC. Its translation is CASSPAGGAYEQYF.

The chain uses TRBV5-1 and TRBJ2-7, with 9 positions matching TRBD2. The CDR3 extends over 15 amino acids. The germline V gene encodes CDR1 SGHRS and CDR2 YFSETQ. The V gene end was trimmed by 2 bases and the J gene end by 1 base; junction bases not matched to a gene: 4. The CDR3 sequence is CASSFSGGQSYEQYF. The CDR3 coding sequence is TGCGCCAGCAGCTTTAGCGGGGGACAATCCTACGAGCAGTACTTC. Filled out from reference TRBV5-1 and TRBJ2-7, the complete variable domain reads KAGVTQTPRYLIKTRGQQVTLSCSPISGHRSVSWYQQTPGQGLQFLFEYFSETQRNKGNFPGRFSGRQFSNSRSEMNVSTLELGDSALYLCASSFSGGQSYEQYFGPGTRLTVT.

This sequence joins TRBV7-9 and TRBJ1-1; weak D call: TRBD1 (5 bases). The germline CDR1 and CDR2 sequences are SEHNR and FQNEAQ (reference sequence). CDR3 length: 15 residues. The V and J ends lost 4 bases and 3 bases respectively, with 15 bases between them. The CDR3 region has the DNA TGTGCCAGCAGCTCCCAAGGGGAGGGGTACACTGAAGCTTTCTTT. It is translated as CASSSQGEGYTEAFF.

The rearrangement links TRBV5-5 to TRBJ2-7; 7 positions agree with TRBD1. V dropped 0 bases and J dropped 0; count of bases not matched to a gene: 6. The CDR3 totals 16 residues. Per the germline V gene, CDR1 is SGHKS and CDR2 is YYEKEE (reference sequence). CDR3 amino acids: CASSLAGDRASYEQYF. CDR3 nucleotides: TGTGCCAGCAGCTTGGCCGGAGACAGGGCCTCCTACGAGCAGTACTTC.

This chain joins TRBV2 and TRBJ1-5; TRBD1 matches 8 bases. This CDR3 comprises 13 residues. V shed 6 bases and J 4 bases; nucleotides not matched to a gene: 2. The germline gives CDR1 SNHLY, CDR2 FYNNEI. CDR3 sequence (DNA): TGTGCCAGCAGGGGACAGGTAAATCAGCCCCAGCATTTT. It encodes CASRGQVNQPQHF.

The chain recombines TRBV15 with TRBJ2-5; D remains ambiguous. CDR1 and CDR2 (germline): LNHNV, YYDKDF (reference sequence). Trimming stripped 3 bases from V and 1 base from J, with 12 bases between. The CDR3 is made up of 15 amino acids. The CDR3 region is CATSSDSPGQETQYF. CDR3 nucleotide sequence: TGTGCCACCAGCAGTGACTCCCCAGGCCAAGAGACCCAGTACTTC.

The V and J genes are TRBV6-4 and TRBJ2-2; D uncertain. This CDR3 contains 13 residues. V was pared by 3 bases and J by 4 bases, with 6 bases between. Germline V gene lookup returns CDR1 MRHNA and CDR2 SNTAGT. CDR3 protein: CASSEASTGELFF. The CDR3 DNA follows: TGTGCCAGCAGTGAAGCGAGCACCGGGGAGCTGTTTTTT.

The CDR3 coding sequence is TGCAGCGTTGAAGATCCTACAGGTTGGAATCAGTTCTTC. It is translated as CSVEDPTGWNQFF. The rearrangement links TRBV29-1 to TRBJ2-1, with D possibly TRBD1 on 5 matching bases. Germline assignment: CDR1 SQVTM and CDR2 ANQGSEA. V lost 0 bases to trimming and J lost 13 bases, with 16 bases between them. The CDR3 spans 13 residues.

The rearrangement joins TRBV10-3 to TRBJ1-5; D is uncertain. V was pared by 4 bases and J by 7 bases, with 8 bases between. Germline loops: CDR1 ENHRY, CDR2 SYGVKD. The CDR3 is made up of 12 amino acids. The CDR3 loop is CAISALGQPQHF. The CDR3 region has the DNA TGTGCCATCAGTGCTTTGGGACAGCCCCAGCATTTT.

The CDR3 nucleotides read TGTGCCAGCAGTGGTGAGGGGGGATCAGATACGCAGTATTTT. Amino acid sequence: CASSGEGGSDTQYF. V usage is TRBV2 and J usage is TRBJ2-3; D may be TRBD1 or TRBD2 (6 bases each). Trimming took 4 bases from V and 4 from J, leaving 12 bases between them. Germline CDR1 SNHLY, CDR2 FYNNEI. The CDR3 is made up of 14 amino acids.

The genes are TRBV4-1 and TRBJ2-3; 10 bases match TRBD2. The CDR3 is made up of 16 amino acids. J was trimmed by 11 bases and V by 1 base; bases with no gene match: 12. The V gene's germline CDR1 is MGHRA and CDR2 YSYEKL. The CDR3 is CASSQGIAGGFNEQYF. CDR3 DNA sequence: TGCGCCAGCAGCCAAGGAATAGCGGGGGGCTTCAATGAGCAGTATTTT.

The genes are TRBV4-2 and TRBJ1-6; 8 bases fit TRBD1. J gave up 8 bases and V 4 bases, and 10 bases lay outside the gene matches. Per the germline V gene, CDR1 is LGHNA and CDR2 is YNFKEQ. This CDR3 is 16 amino acids long. The chain's CDR3 is CASSPGQGLSDSPLHF. The CDR3 region has the DNA TGTGCCAGCAGCCCAGGACAGGGACTTTCGGATTCACCCCTCCACTTT.

CDR3 sequence reads: CASSEGQGVYTEAFF. Here the CDR3 DNA reads TGTGCCAGCAGTGAGGGACAAGGAGTCTACACTGAAGCTTTCTTT. The chain links TRBV25-1 to TRBJ1-1, with a possible D match to TRBD1 (6 bases). Trimming removed 3 bases at V and 3 bases at J, with 14 bases between. The V gene's germline CDR1 is MGHDK and CDR2 SYGVNS. The CDR3 runs to 15 residues.

This chain links TRBV7-3 with TRBJ2-1; a possible D gene is TRBD1 (5 bases). The CDR3 is 11 residues long. V lost 4 bases and J 8 bases, leaving 6 bases between the germline ends. The V gene's germline CDR1 is SGHTA and CDR2 FQGTGA. This CDR3 reads CASSSGYEQFF. The CDR3 DNA reads TGTGCCAGCAGCTCAGGGTATGAGCAGTTCTTC.

This clonotype was seen only once. This rearrangement joins TRBV27 to TRBJ2-7, with D perhaps assigned TRBD1 or TRBD2 (5 bases each). Germline CDR1 reads MNHEY; CDR2 reads SMNVEV (reference sequence). V shed 4 bases and J shed 2 bases, with 9 bases lying between them. The CDR3 spans 13 residues. For the CDR3, the DNA is TGTGCCAGCAGTTCCAGGGACGCCTACGAGCAGTACTTC. Translating it yields CASSSRDAYEQYF.

The sample holds one count of this clonotype. The chain has TRBV19 and TRBJ2-5; TRBD2 agrees at 7 bases. In germline, CDR1 is LNHDA, CDR2 SQIVND (reference sequence). V dropped 3 bases and J dropped 10; count of bases not matched to a gene: 5. The length of the CDR3 is 12 residues. The CDR3 region is CASSMGGRSQYF. Here the CDR3 DNA reads TGTGCCAGTAGTATGGGAGGGAGGAGCCAGTACTTC.

This clonotype was counted many times. The chain couples TRBV7-6 to TRBJ1-1; 7 bases map to TRBD1. V gave up 5 bases and J gave up 5 bases; unmatched junction bases: 17. Germline V gives CDR1 SGHVS, CDR2 FNYEAQ. The CDR3 has 17 residues. Written as DNA, the CDR3 is TGTGCCAGCAGCCTACCCCGGACAGGTGGAAATAGAACTGAAGCTTTCTTT. Its protein product is CASSLPRTGGNRTEAFF.

This clonotype showed up many times. This chain uses TRBV9 with TRBJ2-2; D is perhaps TRBD2 (5 bases). Trimming left V 3 bases short and J 4 bases short, with 16 bases between. The germline V gene encodes CDR1 SGDLS and CDR2 YYNGEE. The CDR3 is 16 residues long. The CDR3 nucleotides are TGTGCCAGCAGCGCCCATTCAAGAGAGGGCACCGGGGAGCTGTTTTTT. Its protein product is CASSAHSREGTGELFF.

This clonotype was detected many times. The chain is built from TRBV15 and TRBJ1-1; D not certain. The CDR3 extends over 15 amino acids. V was cut by 0 bases and J by 4 bases, with 12 bases left in between. Germline loops: CDR1 LNHNV, CDR2 YYDKDF (reference sequence). CDR3 sequence reads: CATSRDTGGSTEAFF. The CDR3 nucleotides read TGTGCCACCAGCAGAGATACCGGAGGGTCCACTGAAGCTTTCTTT.

The V gene is TRBV6-1, the J gene TRBJ1-2, with D uncertain. This CDR3 is 8 amino acids long. V was cut by 9 bases and J by 8 bases, with 4 bases left in between. Per germline, CDR1 MNHNS and CDR2 SASEGT. Here the CDR3 DNA reads TGTGCCAGGGTGGGCTACACCTTC. It is translated as CARVGYTF.

This clonotype was seen a single time. One end of the junction varies from germline; a read error may be responsible. This rearrangement joins TRBV7-9 to TRBJ1-1; tentative D call: TRBD1 (6 bases). Germline V gene lookup returns CDR1 SEHNR and CDR2 FQNEAQ (reference sequence). The CDR3 runs 20 residues. In nucleotides, the CDR3 is TGTGCCAGCATCCCTCCGTTTCCGGCCGAAAAAGAGGGGGGAGGCACTGAGGCTTTCTTT. Its translation: CASIPPFPAEKEGGGTEAFF.

The chain has TRBV6-1 and TRBJ2-7; 15 nucleotides agree with TRBD2. The CDR3 is 18 residues long. V lost 5 bases, J lost 4 bases, and 12 bases stayed unmatched. In germline, CDR1 is MNHNS, CDR2 SASEGT. For the CDR3, the DNA is TGTGCCAGCAGTCGGACTAGCGGGGGGGCGGTAGCCGGTTACGAGCAGTACTTC. It yields the protein CASSRTSGGAVAGYEQYF.

The chain uses TRBV12-3 or TRBV12-4 and TRBJ2-1; D not certain. The CDR3 has 11 amino acids. The V gene lost 3 bases and the J gene lost 7 bases, with 4 bases spanning the gap. The CDR3 is CASSFMNEQFF. The CDR3 DNA sequence: TGTGCCAGCAGTTTTATGAATGAGCAGTTCTTC.

V usage is TRBV19 and J usage is TRBJ1-6; the match to TRBD1 covers 8 bases. The trim removed 6 bases at V and 10 bases at J, leaving 8 bases unmatched. There are 14 residues in the CDR3. The germline CDR1 and CDR2 sequences are LNHDA and SQIVND (reference sequence). In DNA form, the CDR3 reads TGTGCCAGTAGAGGCGGACAGGGTAACTCACCCCTCCACTTT. Its protein is CASRGGQGNSPLHF.

The chain recombines TRBV10-2 with TRBJ2-7; maybe TRBD2 (6 bases). CDR3 size: 13 residues. Trimming removed 6 bases at V and 0 bases at J, with 9 bases between. Germline V CDR1 and CDR2: WSHSY, SAAADI. The CDR3 DNA reads TGCGCCAGCAGCCGGGACTCCTCCTACGAGCAGTACTTC. As protein: CASSRDSSYEQYF.

This rearrangement joins TRBV11-2 to TRBJ2-1; 9 nucleotides align to TRBD1. Germline V lookup: CDR1 SGHAT, CDR2 FQNNGV. After removal of 4 bases from V and 13 bases from J, the junction contained 8 bases not matched to a gene. This CDR3 spans 13 amino acids. This chain's CDR3 is CASSWGQGRNQFF. Here the CDR3 DNA reads TGTGCCAGCAGCTGGGGACAGGGTAGAAACCAGTTCTTC.

The gene calls are TRBV20-1 and TRBJ2-5; D is perhaps TRBD2 (6 bases). The CDR3 is 16 amino acids. Germline-derived CDR1 and CDR2 are DFQATT and SNEGSKA (reference sequence). Trimming pared 3 bases from V and 5 bases from J, leaving 22 bases between. CDR3 bases: TGCAGTGCTAGTCCCCGAGCCGCGGGGAACAGGGAGACCCAGTACTTC. Protein: CSASPRAAGNRETQYF.